Each of the 13 T cell receptor beta chains below was sequenced from the same sample in a study of blood T cell repertoires in COVID-19. Assay: immunoSEQ multiplex PCR; the TCRdb copy retains only in-frame clones and omits some. The sample lists around 290,000 clones, over 75% occurring once. The sequencing input was peripheral blood. Receptor source: a woman in her 50s who had recovered from COVID-19.

The rearrangement uses TRBV7-2 and TRBJ1-2; 7 bases fit TRBD1. The V gene's germline CDR1 is SGHTA and CDR2 FQGNSA. The CDR3 consists of 14 residues. The trim removed 4 bases at V and 4 bases at J, leaving 6 bases unmatched. The DNA for the CDR3 is TGTGCCAGCAGCTCACCGGACAGGATCTATGGCTACACCTTC. This sequence encodes CASSSPDRIYGYTF. The complete variable domain, with remaining parts taken from reference TRBV7-2 and TRBJ1-2, reads GAGVSQSPSNKVTEKGKDVELRCDPISGHTALYWYRQSLGQGLEFLIYFQGNSAPDKSGLPSDRFSAERTGGSVSTLTIQRTQQEDSAVYLCASSSPDRIYGYTFGSGTRLTVV.

J is TRBJ2-2 and V is TRBV19, with D tentatively TRBD2 (8 bases). Trimming pared 7 bases from V and 3 bases from J, leaving 27 bases between. CDR1 LNHDA and CDR2 SQIVND come from the germline V gene (reference sequence). The CDR3 extends over 19 amino acids. Here the CDR3 reads CASTSPGGVGQEYTGELFF. CDR3 in DNA: TGTGCCAGTACCTCTCCCGGGGGGGTAGGACAGGAGTACACCGGGGAGCTGTTTTTT.

Notes on this clone: Germline is not matched at one junction end, which may reflect a read error. This chain connects TRBV12-3 or TRBV12-4 to TRBJ2-1, with D unclear. The CDR3 has 12 residues. CDR3 nucleotide sequence: TGTGCCAGCAGTCCGACTGCAATGATGATGCTCTTC. Translating gives CASSPTAMMMLF.

This chain links TRBV15 with TRBJ2-7; 9 bases line up with TRBD1. J lost 3 bases, V lost 0 bases, and 9 bases had no gene match. This CDR3 is built from 17 residues. CDR1 LNHNV and CDR2 YYDKDF come from the germline V gene (reference sequence). The CDR3 nucleotides read TGTGCCACCAGCAGAGACCGCACAGGGGGCGCCGGCTACGAGCAGTACTTC. It specifies CATSRDRTGGAGYEQYF.

This chain joins TRBV7-2 and TRBJ1-4; D is possibly TRBD1 (6 bases). V dropped 5 bases and J dropped 0 bases, with 13 bases sitting between them. The CDR3 sequence is 16 residues long. CDR1 and CDR2 from the germline V gene are SGHTA and FQGNSA. The CDR3 nucleotides read TGTGCCAGCAGCCTCTTATCAGGGGCAACTAATGAAAAACTGTTTTTT. Encoded protein: CASSLLSGATNEKLFF.

This chain joins TRBV18 and TRBJ2-3; 8 positions match TRBD1. The J segment lost 2 bases and the V segment lost 5 bases, leaving 12 bases of the junction unmatched. Germline loops: CDR1 KGHSH, CDR2 LQKENI. The length of the CDR3 is 17 residues. Here the CDR3 reads CASSSRPGQANTDTQYF. The CDR3 region has the DNA TGTGCCAGCTCATCCCGCCCGGGACAGGCTAACACAGATACGCAGTATTTT.

This clone was counted a few times. The rearrangement joins TRBV10-3 to TRBJ1-1; 9 bases align to TRBD1. V was pared by 3 bases and J by 1 base, with 3 bases of the junction left unmatched. Per germline, CDR1 ENHRY and CDR2 SYGVKD. The CDR3 length is 15 residues. The CDR3 nucleotides are TGTGCCATCAGTGACCCGGGACAGGGGAACACTGAAGCTTTCTTT. It specifies CAISDPGQGNTEAFF.

The sample holds one count of this clone. The V call is TRBV18, the J call TRBJ2-2; 7 nucleotides agree with TRBD1. Per the germline V gene, CDR1 is KGHSH and CDR2 is LQKENI. The J segment lost 4 bases and the V segment lost 2 bases, leaving 7 bases of the junction unmatched. This CDR3 has 16 amino acids. In nucleotides, the CDR3 is TGTGCCAGCTCACCAAGCCGGGACAGACTCACCGGGGAGCTGTTTTTT. It codes for CASSPSRDRLTGELFF.

The chain carries TRBV9 and TRBJ1-2, with TRBD1 matching over 7 bases. In germline, CDR1 is SGDLS, CDR2 YYNGEE. With 3 bases clipped from V and 5 bases from J, the junction kept 7 bases outside the gene matches. The CDR3 consists of 14 residues. DNA for the CDR3: TGTGCCAGCAGCGGGGAAGGGGGCAAGTATGGCTACACCTTC. This codes for CASSGEGGKYGYTF. Together with reference TRBV9 and TRBJ1-2, the CDR3 gives the full variable domain: DSGVTQTPKHLITATGQRVTLRCSPRSGDLSVYWYQQSLDQGLQFLIQYYNGEERAKGNILERFSAQQFPDLHSELNLSSLELGDSALYFCASSGEGGKYGYTFGSGTRLTVV.

CDR3 protein: CAISGTSGGSTDTQYF. In DNA, the CDR3 is TGTGCCATCAGCGGAACTAGCGGGGGTTCCACAGATACGCAGTATTTT. The rearrangement uses TRBV10-3 and TRBJ2-3; 11 nucleotides align to TRBD2. The junction had 7 bases not matched to a gene; V was cut back by 6 bases and J by 2 bases. The CDR3 contains 16 residues. Germline V gene data show CDR1 as ENHRY and CDR2 as SYGVKD.

The V and J genes are TRBV27 and TRBJ2-2, with D hard to call. The CDR3 covers 14 residues. V shed 2 bases and J shed 6 bases, with 10 bases lying between them. CDR1 and CDR2 (germline): MNHEY, SMNVEV (reference sequence). CDR3: CASSLGLLAGELFF. In nucleotides, the CDR3 is TGTGCCAGCAGTTTAGGGTTGCTAGCCGGGGAGCTGTTTTTT.

About this clone itself: The junction departs from the called germline gene at one end, perhaps through a read error. The J gene is TRBJ2-1, the V gene TRBV6-1; D is unresolved. In germline, CDR1 is MNHNS, CDR2 SASEGT. The CDR3 length is 10 residues. CDR3: CASSELVPVF. CDR3 nucleotide sequence: TGTGCCAGCAGTGAATTGGTCCCGGTCTTC.

J is TRBJ2-2 and V is TRBV6-2 or TRBV6-3, with 7 positions matching TRBD2. Germline-derived CDR1 and CDR2 are MNHEY and SVGEGT. This CDR3 region has 18 residues. The J segment lost 7 bases and the V segment lost 3 bases, leaving 17 bases of the junction unmatched. The chain's CDR3 is CASSYSLMLAGVIGELFF. For the CDR3, the DNA is TGTGCCAGCAGTTATAGTCTCATGTTGGCGGGAGTAATCGGGGAGCTGTTTTTT.